The 32 T cell receptor beta chains given below trace back to one sample, sequenced in a study of T cells after yellow fever vaccination. From the 5' RACE reads, TCRdb called clonotypes with MiXCR, one entry per CDR3 protein. The sample lists about 45,000 distinct CDR3 sequences; 6.8% were seen once. Sequenced material: CD8+ T cells not binding an NS4B(214-222) dextramer, sorted from PBMCs, taken 45 days after the yellow fever booster vaccination. Receptor source: a man aged 25 to 45 who received the YFV17D yellow fever vaccine.

On this clonotype itself: This may stem from a read error, because a much larger clone lies one nucleotide away. This likely comes from a read error, as the CDR3 has no conserved phenylalanine or tryptophan at its end. The CDR3 region has the DNA TGTGCCAGCAGCTTGTTAGCGGGAGGAGCTGACGAGCAGTACTCC. It translates to CASSLLAGGADEQYS. The rearrangement uses TRBV5-6 and TRBJ2-7; TRBD2 matches 10 bases. The CDR3 extends over 15 amino acids. Germline V gene lookup returns CDR1 SGHDT and CDR2 YYEEEE. With 1 base clipped from V and 5 bases from J, the junction kept 6 bases outside the gene matches.

This clonotype was counted many times. This chain joins TRBV4-1 and TRBJ1-4; the D is unclear. The CDR3 contains 15 residues. CDR1 and CDR2 from the germline V gene are MGHRA and YSYEKL. V was pared by 0 bases and J by 6 bases, with 11 bases between. The CDR3 here is CASSQEGRRDEKLFF. For the CDR3, the DNA is TGCGCCAGCAGCCAAGAGGGGAGGAGAGATGAAAAACTGTTTTTT.

The rearrangement uses TRBV19 and TRBJ2-3, with TRBD2 as a possible D gene (6 bases). V was clipped by 3 bases and J by 5 bases, with 12 bases between them. The CDR3 consists of 14 residues. Per the germline V gene, CDR1 is LNHDA and CDR2 is SQIVND (reference sequence). The DNA for the CDR3 is TGTGCCAGTAGTATTGGGCCCGGGGGAGATACGCAGTATTTT. This translates into CASSIGPGGDTQYF.

Ten or more counts support this clonotype. The V call is TRBV28, the J call TRBJ2-7, with no clear D. The CDR3 runs 14 residues. Germline V CDR1 and CDR2: MDHEN, SYDVKM. V lost 2 bases and J lost 1, with 9 bases in between. Here the CDR3 DNA reads TGTGCCAGCAGTTTACCCCCCGGATCCTACGAGCAGTACTTC. Translation: CASSLPPGSYEQYF. The variable domain in full, completed from reference TRBV28 and TRBJ2-7, reads DVKVTQSSRYLVKRTGEKVFLECVQDMDHENMFWYRQDPGLGLRLIYFSYDVKMKEKGDIPEGYSVSREKKERFSLILESASTNQTSMYLCASSLPPGSYEQYFGPGTRLTVT.

This clonotype appeared many times. The chain employs TRBV28 and TRBJ2-3; TRBD2 agrees at 12 bases. The germline gives CDR1 MDHEN, CDR2 SYDVKM. After removal of 7 bases from V and 6 bases from J, the junction contained 14 bases not matched to a gene. The CDR3 is 17 amino acids. The CDR3 DNA reads TGTGCCAGCAACTTCCCGGGACTAGCGGGCCCAGGGGATACGCAGTATTTT. It yields the protein CASNFPGLAGPGDTQYF.

This clonotype was observed at least ten times. CDR3 protein: CSASTGQDNEKLFF. CDR3 DNA sequence: TGCAGTGCTTCGACCGGGCAGGATAATGAAAAACTGTTTTTT. V is TRBV20-1 and J is TRBJ1-4; D gene unclear. The CDR3 has 14 amino acids. Trimming left V 5 bases short and J 4 bases short, with 14 bases between. Germline V gene lookup returns CDR1 DFQATT and CDR2 SNEGSKA (reference sequence).

This clonotype came up many times. V is TRBV5-4 and J is TRBJ2-3; 9 bases are shared with TRBD1. Germline V gene lookup returns CDR1 SGHNT and CDR2 YYREEE (reference sequence). The ends lost 3 bases at V and 2 bases at J; junction bases unmatched: 7. The CDR3 runs to 16 residues. The CDR3 is CASSSGGTGSTDTQYF. The DNA of the CDR3 is TGTGCCAGCAGCTCAGGAGGGACAGGGTCCACAGATACGCAGTATTTT.

This clonotype was found many times. The chain recombines TRBV7-2 with TRBJ2-2, with 9 bases identical to TRBD2. Germline values: CDR1 SGHTA, CDR2 FQGNSA. The CDR3 spans 15 residues. V lost 6 bases to trimming and J lost 6 bases; unmatched junction nucleotides: 8. CDR3 loop: CASSPGLAVAGELFF. CDR3 nucleotide sequence: TGTGCCAGCAGTCCGGGACTAGCAGTTGCCGGGGAGCTGTTTTTT. Supplemented by reference TRBV7-2 and TRBJ2-2, the full variable domain reads GAGVSQSPSNKVTEKGKDVELRCDPISGHTALYWYRQSLGQGLEFLIYFQGNSAPDKSGLPSDRFSAERTGGSVSTLTIQRTQQEDSAVYLCASSPGLAVAGELFFGEGSRLTVL.

In this sample, this clonotype turned up many times. The chain links TRBV5-5 to TRBJ2-2; 9 nucleotides line up with TRBD2. V shed 2 bases and J 2 bases; nucleotides not matched to a gene: 4. Germline CDR1 reads SGHKS; CDR2 reads YYEKEE (reference sequence). This CDR3 is 16 amino acids long. CDR3 coding DNA: TGTGCCAGCAGCTTTCAGACTAGCGGAAACACCGGGGAGCTGTTTTTT. It yields the protein CASSFQTSGNTGELFF. Variable domain in full (rest from reference TRBV5-5 and TRBJ2-2): DAGVTQSPTHLIKTRGQQVTLRCSPISGHKSVSWYQQVLGQGPQFIFQYYEKEERGRGNFPDRFSARQFPNYSSELNVNALLLGDSALYLCASSFQTSGNTGELFFGEGSRLTVL.

This clonotype came up many times. This rearrangement joins TRBV4-3 to TRBJ1-1; D unclear. This CDR3 is built from 15 residues. The V end lost 1 base, the J end lost 1 base, and 10 bases lay between the germline ends. CDR1 LGHNA and CDR2 YSLEER come from the germline V gene. CDR3 region: CASSQVTQQNTEAFF. In DNA, the CDR3 is TGCGCCAGCAGCCAAGTAACTCAACAGAACACTGAAGCTTTCTTT.

This clonotype occurred a few times. Possible read error: a much larger clone is one base away. The rearrangement uses TRBV5-1 and TRBJ2-3; D remains ambiguous. V lost 3 bases, J lost 1 base, and 6 bases lay in between. This CDR3 has 13 amino acids. Germline V gene lookup returns CDR1 SGHRS and CDR2 YFSETQ. Here the CDR3 DNA reads TGCGCCAGCAGCTGGATAGGCACAGATACGCAGTATTTT. Its translation is CASSWIGTDTQYF.

This clonotype has only a few counts. The V gene is TRBV27, the J gene TRBJ2-1; D is unresolved. From germline, CDR1 is MNHEY and CDR2 SMNVEV (reference sequence). V gave up 6 bases and J gave up 6 bases, with 9 bases separating them. The CDR3 contains 12 residues. The CDR3 DNA reads TGTGCCAGCAGAGTAGGTGTCAATGAGCAGTTCTTC. Encoded protein: CASRVGVNEQFF.

There are many counts of this clonotype. V gene TRBV2 combines with J gene TRBJ1-5; 7 nucleotides align to TRBD1. The germline gives CDR1 SNHLY, CDR2 FYNNEI. CDR3 length: 17 residues. J lost 4 bases, V lost 6 bases, and 15 bases had no gene match. The CDR3: CASRRGPGTEGNQPQHF. The DNA for the CDR3 is TGTGCCAGCAGAAGGGGCCCCGGGACAGAGGGGAATCAGCCCCAGCATTTT.

With regard to this clonotype: Being one base from a much bigger clone, this may be a read error. This rearrangement joins TRBV20-1 to TRBJ2-2; D remains ambiguous. This CDR3 has 13 residues. The V gene lost 3 bases and the J gene lost 2 bases, with 7 bases spanning the gap. Per the germline V gene, CDR1 is DFQATT and CDR2 is SNEGSKA (reference sequence). The DNA of the CDR3 is TGCAGTGCTAGCAATCATAACACCGGGGAGCTGTTTTTT. Translating gives CSASNHNTGELFF.

This clonotype was observed many times. The J gene is TRBJ2-2, the V gene TRBV10-1, with 9 positions matching TRBD1. CDR1 and CDR2 from the germline V gene are WNHNN and SYGVQD (reference sequence). V was clipped by 8 bases and J by 2 bases; unmatched bases: 3. The length of the CDR3 is 14 residues. The CDR3 coding sequence is TGCGCCAGCTCGGACAGGGGCAACACCGGGGAGCTGTTTTTT. This translates into CASSDRGNTGELFF.

This clonotype has a count of ten or more. The chain combines TRBV6-2 or TRBV6-3 with TRBJ2-1; the match to TRBD2 covers 10 bases. Germline CDR1 MNHEY, CDR2 SVGEGT. J was trimmed by 14 bases and V by 3 bases; bases with no gene match: 4. The CDR3 has 12 residues. The CDR3 reads CASSYSGRPEFF. CDR3 DNA: TGTGCCAGCAGTTATAGCGGGAGGCCGGAGTTCTTC.

This clonotype was detected many times. The chain employs TRBV29-1 and TRBJ2-7, with D possibly matching TRBD1 (6 bases). Germline values: CDR1 SQVTM, CDR2 ANQGSEA. The CDR3 sequence is 11 residues long. V lost 4 bases, J lost 3 bases, and 7 bases lay in between. The CDR3 sequence: CSVADSYEQYF. The CDR3 nucleotides are TGCAGCGTTGCGGACAGCTACGAGCAGTACTTC.

V and J are TRBV4-1 and TRBJ1-1, with 7 bases fitting TRBD1. CDR1 and CDR2 from the germline V gene are MGHRA and YSYEKL. The CDR3 is 14 residues long. Trimming cost V 8 bases and J 4 bases; bases outside gene matches: 10. The CDR3 reads CASQGGTASTEAFF. CDR3 nucleotides: TGCGCCAGCCAAGGCGGGACAGCAAGCACTGAAGCTTTCTTT.

This clonotype was recorded at least ten times. The chain links TRBV3-1 to TRBJ2-5; D call uncertain. This CDR3 region has 11 residues. Germline-derived CDR1 and CDR2 are LGHDT and YNNKEL (reference sequence). The V gene lost 2 bases and the J gene lost 5 bases, with 3 bases spanning the gap. The chain's CDR3 is CASSQRETQYF. The CDR3 nucleotides are TGTGCCAGCAGCCAACGCGAGACCCAGTACTTC.

This clonotype was observed many times. J is TRBJ2-3 and V is TRBV11-2; D is possibly TRBD1 or TRBD2 (7 bases each). Trimming shortened V by 7 bases and J by 6 bases, and 20 bases separated the two germline ends. The CDR3 runs 15 residues. Looked up from germline, CDR1 is SGHAT and CDR2 is FQNNGV. The CDR3 bases are TGTGCCAGCACCGGGGGAGGGACAGCCGCGGATACGCAGTATTTT. It yields the protein CASTGGGTAADTQYF.

This clonotype was counted ten times or more. J is TRBJ2-7 and V is TRBV6-4; the D is unclear. V shed 8 bases and J shed 0 bases, with 17 bases lying between them. The CDR3 sequence is 15 residues long. The V gene's germline CDR1 is MRHNA and CDR2 SNTAGT. The CDR3 here is CASSQNSAFSYEQYF. The DNA for the CDR3 is TGTGCCAGCTCCCAAAACTCGGCGTTCTCCTACGAGCAGTACTTC.

In its sample, this clonotype was seen a few times. One end of the junction does not line up with germline, which may come from a read error. The genes are TRBV28 and TRBJ2-4, with D maybe TRBD1 (7 bases). The CDR3 runs to 9 residues. CDR1 and CDR2 (germline): MDHEN, SYDVKM. In nucleotides, the CDR3 is TGTGCCAGCAGTTTGGCAGGGGGGTTC. Amino acid sequence: CASSLAGGF.

The chain carries TRBV27 and TRBJ2-7, with D hard to call. The germline V and J ends were trimmed by 0 bases and 7 bases, with 19 bases remaining between them. CDR1 is MNHEY, CDR2 SMNVEV, per germline (reference sequence). This CDR3 region has 16 residues. The CDR3 nucleotides are TGTGCCAGCAGTTTATCTCACAGCGCGATGGTGCGAGAGCAGTACTTC. Protein: CASSLSHSAMVREQYF.

This clonotype was seen ten or more times. This chain uses TRBV7-2 with TRBJ2-7; 10 nucleotides align to TRBD2. The CDR3 totals 16 residues. J lost 4 bases, V lost 5 bases, and 11 bases had no gene match. Germline V gives CDR1 SGHTA, CDR2 FQGNSA. The CDR3 coding sequence is TGTGCCAGCAGCATCCTAGCGGGAGAAGGAAGGTACGAGCAGTACTTC. Its translation is CASSILAGEGRYEQYF.

The sample holds many counts of this clonotype. The chain is built from TRBV27 and TRBJ2-1; 8 bases fit TRBD2. The CDR3 is made up of 15 amino acids. V shed 5 bases and J 8 bases; nucleotides not matched to a gene: 11. Germline-derived CDR1 and CDR2 are MNHEY and SMNVEV (reference sequence). The CDR3 here is CASSPGAGVSDEQFF. The CDR3 coding sequence is TGTGCCAGCAGTCCAGGAGCGGGAGTGAGCGATGAGCAGTTCTTC.

This chain connects TRBV7-2 to TRBJ2-1; D gene uncertain. V was shortened by 1 base and J by 4 bases, with 11 bases between the two germline ends. The CDR3 is made up of 15 amino acids. Germline CDR1 and CDR2: SGHTA and FQGNSA. CDR3 in amino acids: CASSLVRAAYNEQFF. In DNA form, the CDR3 reads TGTGCCAGCAGCTTAGTAAGGGCGGCGTACAATGAGCAGTTCTTC.

This clonotype was observed a handful of times. This chain uses TRBV6-4 with TRBJ2-1, with 10 nucleotides matching TRBD2. This CDR3 comprises 13 residues. CDR1 is MRHNA, CDR2 SNTAGT, per germline. With V trimmed by 5 bases and J by 10 bases, 5 bases remained unmatched. The CDR3: CASSQTSGEEQFF. CDR3 sequence (DNA): TGTGCCAGCAGTCAAACTAGCGGGGAGGAGCAGTTCTTC.

This clonotype was seen ten or more times. The chain is built from TRBV19 and TRBJ2-7; D possibly corresponds to TRBD1 (6 bases). This CDR3 contains 15 residues. Germline V CDR1 and CDR2: LNHDA, SQIVND (reference sequence). Trimming stripped 3 bases from V and 0 bases from J, with 12 bases between. The CDR3 coding sequence is TGTGCCAGTAGTATGGGGGCACCGAGCTCCTACGAGCAGTACTTC. It is translated as CASSMGAPSSYEQYF.

This clonotype was detected ten times or more. The chain recombines TRBV6-5 with TRBJ2-7; TRBD1 is a possible D gene (5 bases). V lost 6 bases, J lost 6 bases, and 12 bases lay in between. The CDR3 contains 12 residues. The germline V gene has CDR1 MNHEY and CDR2 SVGAGI. CDR3 nucleotide sequence: TGTGCCAGCAGCCTCACAGGTTTCGAGCAGTACTTC. Its translation is CASSLTGFEQYF.

This clonotype was recorded many times. The V call is TRBV20-1, the J call TRBJ1-1; TRBD1 agrees at 7 bases. The ends lost 3 bases at V and 4 bases at J; junction bases unmatched: 5. CDR1 is DFQATT and CDR2 is SNEGSKA in the germline V gene (reference sequence). This CDR3 contains 13 residues. The CDR3 sequence: CSARKTGSTEAFF. The CDR3 DNA sequence: TGCAGTGCTAGGAAGACAGGGAGCACTGAAGCTTTCTTT.

This clonotype was found many times. The rearrangement uses TRBV12-3 or TRBV12-4 and TRBJ2-2; D is unresolved. The CDR3 extends over 11 amino acids. V lost 6 bases and J 9 bases, leaving 8 bases between the germline ends. The CDR3 loop reads CASSYGRELFF. In nucleotides, the CDR3 is TGTGCCAGCAGCTATGGGAGGGAGCTGTTTTTT.

This clonotype was detected ten times or more. The J gene is TRBJ1-1, the V gene TRBV2; TRBD1 matches at 8 bases. The V gene end was trimmed by 1 base and the J gene end by 3 bases; junction bases not matched to a gene: 7. This CDR3 comprises 16 residues. Germline assignment: CDR1 SNHLY and CDR2 FYNNEI. The CDR3 DNA is TGTGCCAGCAGTGAAGATCGGACAGGGACGGACACTGAAGCTTTCTTT. Translation: CASSEDRTGTDTEAFF.